This TCR beta chain was captured by sequencing in a study of cytomegalovirus exposure and HLA in healthy donors (dated by TCRdb to about 2017). In the study overall: In an earlier analysis of approximately 500 of the donors, under 300 Gb of sequence data and 100 million or so unique TCR beta sequences from 150 million to 200 million T cells were reported. HLA typing included class I and class II loci at four-digit resolution. Several DR-DQ haplotypes were handled as single units for association and clustering, since linkage in the cohort was strong. A later genetic analysis used genome-wide SNP genotypes for about 60% of the roughly 700 donors, treating that subset as a discovery cohort. A later analysis re-examined previously published TCR beta repertoires from about 670 donors and added high-resolution HLA genotyping to investigate patterns of TCR occurrence. High-throughput TCR immunosequencing, statistical association of individual TCRs with disease status, and machine learning were combined to predict cytomegalovirus infection status. Using immunosequencing, the study profiled T cell repertoires from 500 to 800 subjects and related those repertoires to cytomegalovirus serostatus. Every repertoire in the discovery cohort had been generated on one and the same sequencing platform. Rather than using new phenotypic data, the later analysis identified candidate immune exposures from TCR beta sequences and from how often those sequences occurred across donors. The study aimed to test whether cataloging public T cell receptors could reveal signatures of past pathogen exposure. The genetic ancestry cluster associated with self-reported Caucasian donors included 80% to 90% of the 300 to 400 genotyped donors. About 300 gigabases of sequencing data and roughly 90 million unique TCR sequences were included in an early release covering around 600 HLA-typed donors. Along with the approximately 600-subject first cohort, a separate validation cohort of over a hundred different subjects was used. Across 300 to 500 genotyped donors of the cohort, an average of 235,054 unique TCR beta nucleotide sequences per donor were sequenced, and around 20% of those sequences were non-productive. To decide whether each TCR beta V gene segment behaved as functional or pseudogenic, an earlier analysis of some 540 of the donors relied on high-throughput TCR beta sequencing. Donor age, sex, ethnicity and CMV serostatus were collected together with the repertoire data. Typing coverage differed by locus: A, B, C, DRB1 and DQB1 were typed in roughly 620-630 donors, DQA1 in about 500, DPA1 in around 610, and DPB1 in approximately 450. The paper as a whole reports these results and caveats: In a later analysis, several top co-occurrence clusters were reported to appear linked to parvovirus B19, influenza, CMV and Epstein-Barr virus. A total of 164 TCR beta chains were listed by the study as associated with cytomegalovirus. The authors suggested that the approach could potentially be extended to other disease states and immunological phenotypes. Three of the identified cytomegalovirus-associated TCR beta chains were confirmed in vitro to be specific for cytomegalovirus antigens. A further reported finding was that TCR beta sequences accurately predicted the HLA-A and HLA-B alleles for most subjects in the first cohort. Most TCR sequences were observed very rarely across donors, whereas some public TCRs were present in many individuals. Broadly in line with IMGT annotations, most TCR beta V segments showed up in productive rearrangements about 90% or about 30% of the time in an earlier analysis of several hundred of the donors. In a later analysis, 16,951 TCR beta sequences were associated with specific HLA alleles at a false discovery rate of 0.05. The sequencing pipeline was judged likely to have produced a cluster of highly shared sequence variants as a technical artifact. An association between a missense DCLRE1C variant and V-gene and J-gene trimming of TCR beta chains was found in a later genetic analysis and replicated in an independent cohort. Sequencing depth was assumed to be roughly uniform across donors in the presence/absence analyses, though that assumption may not hold. Because counts were too low, about 17 rarely observed V segments, including chromosome 9 orphons, were excluded from the earlier analysis of some 540 of the donors. Correlated functional status among segregating V segments might be attributable to linkage disequilibrium, but an unknown experimental factor could not be ruled out. Some IMGT-functional V segments, including TRBV6-2 and TRBV6-3, could not be told apart with the 87-base-pair reads, so those segments were excluded. In a later analysis, HLA-associated TCR beta chains showed more clonal expansion and lower generation probabilities than non-associated chains that were equally common. In a later genetic analysis, fewer N-insertions in productive TCRs were reported among donors in an Asian-associated ancestry cluster than the roughly 640-donor mean. When HLA alleles, especially DR and DQ, strongly co-occurred, TCR associations were difficult to assign to individual alleles. Because some donors lacked HLA typing at each locus, the association tests relied only on the typed subset. This cohort had only TCR beta chains sequenced, and the lack of alpha or paired-chain data limited which features could be detected. A later analysis found that TCR association rates varied across HLA loci, with DRB1 alleles showing the most associated TCRs and HLA-C alleles the fewest. In both the original and validation cohorts, the classifier was reported to diagnose cytomegalovirus status with high specificity and sensitivity. In a later analysis, most CMV-associated TCR beta chains were found to appear HLA-restricted, with HLA associations seemingly driven largely by CMV exposure. Immune exposure information for the cohort was limited to CMV serostatus.

As to this clone: Its cognate antigen has yet to be identified. It has no much larger one-base neighbor in the sample; base qualities were not kept.

The junction shows trimming of 0 bases on V and 6 bases on J, and the gene matches do not reach 7 bases of it. Sequences SGDLS (CDR1) and YYNGEE (CDR2) are obtained from the germline V gene. The CDR3 has 16 amino acids, counting the end cysteine and phenylalanine. Here the CDR3 DNA is all that survives: 48 bases in frame from base 1. Preparation of the library involved the immunoSEQ multiplex PCR assay. For the multiplex PCR, a mixture combining 60 forward primers for TCR Vbeta segments and 13 reverse primers for TCR Jbeta segments was used. The CDR3 region of rearranged TCR beta genes was amplified from genomic DNA with a multiplex PCR assay. The Illumina HiSeq System was used to sequence the amplified TCR beta libraries as 87-base-pair reads. Turning to the authors' computational methods: In a later analysis, 77 million or so unique TCR beta chains were counted across the approximately 620 repertoires, and roughly 11 million of these chains were shared by at least two donors. Raw reads were error-corrected and collapsed into unique sequences by a nearest-neighbor algorithm in which closely related sequences were merged to remove PCR and sequencing errors. V, D and J gene segments were assigned by aligning CDR3 sequences to IMGT reference sequences. For a sequence to be retained, at least a six-nucleotide match to both a V gene segment and a J gene segment was required. Rearrangements were called productive when the CDR3 lacked stop codons and stayed in frame with V and J; all others were non-productive. CDR3 was defined by IMGT convention, running from the second conserved V-encoded cysteine to the conserved J-encoded phenylalanine. In an earlier analysis of just under 600 of the donors, sequences lacking an unambiguous match to a single V gene segment were excluded. In an earlier analysis of roughly 500 of the donors, V segments were called functional above 56.7% productive rearrangements and were called segregating when the between-donor standard deviation exceeded 5%. A statistical classification framework was developed to diagnose cytomegalovirus status using the catalog of TCR beta chain sequences. V and J gene assignment, in a later analysis, came from comparing TCR nucleotide sequences with IMGT/GENE-DB human TR gene sequences. The TCRdist pipeline was used in a later analysis to assign CDR3 sequences and most-parsimonious VDJ recombination scenarios. In a later analysis, each TCR beta chain was defined by its CDR3 amino acid sequence together with its V-gene family, and reads without a unique V-gene family were excluded. To address suspected cross-contamination and a sequencing artifact, a later analysis removed roughly 640 highly shared, low-generation-probability nucleotide sequences. In a later analysis, a clonal expansion index was calculated for each public chain from normalized within-repertoire ranks of inferred template counts. In a later analysis, generation probabilities were computed using a VDJ recombination model fitted to out-of-frame rearrangements, and the results were checked against IGoR. A later analysis scored TCR-TCR, TCR-HLA and TCR-CMV co-occurrence with hypergeometric tests, applying a repertoire-size bias correction to TCR pairs. In a later analysis, false discovery rates were estimated by permuting HLA or CMV assignments 20 times. In a later analysis, co-occurring TCRs were grouped using DBSCAN, and TCRdist sequence similarity was added for clustering within HLA-allele-positive subsets. Co-occurrence clustering excluded repertoires with fewer than 30,000 or more than 120,000 public chains, plus five with anomalous nucleotide sharing. This is the immuneACCESS table as TCRdb keeps it, with only in-frame sequences that have V and J called. A part of the clones is gone; compared with another copy, unresolved V genes explain less than half, and the rest is unexplained. V, J and clone size are those of that table, while D and trimming were read from the DNA. Within this sample are under 100,000 clones, with approximately 81% of them counted one time only. 4.2% of the sample is in the top ten clones.

The cohort was made up of 500 to 850 healthy bone marrow donors. At the time of sampling, all cohort members were nominally healthy, though unrecorded immune exposures were likely present. The donor tested CMV seropositive, placing the donor among the 250 to 350 seropositive members of the cohort. Each donor provided a peripheral blood sample, and peripheral blood mononuclear cells were used for TCR beta sequencing. The Qiagen DNeasy Blood Extraction Kit was used to extract genomic DNA from the blood cell samples. This clonotype was obtained from a woman in her 70s in good health and CMV-seropositive. The chain links TRBV9 with TRBJ2-1, with 9 middle bases fitting TRBD1. The sequenced sample consisted of PBMCs. The DNA is TGTGCCAGCAGCGTAGCCCAAGGGACAGGGATCAATGAGCAGTTCTTC. The resulting protein is CASSVAQGTGINEQFF.